The 23 T cell receptor beta chains presented below share a single source sample, sequenced in a study of blood T cell repertoires in COVID-19. Profiled with immunoSEQ multiplex PCR; TCRdb holds only in-frame clones, not every one. This table holds more than 150,000 clones, 80% to 90% found once. Sequenced input: peripheral blood. The receptors originated from a man aged 55 to 70 with acute or convalescent COVID-19.

The V call is TRBV12-3 or TRBV12-4, the J call TRBJ1-1; D might be TRBD1 (6 bases). The CDR3 sequence is 13 residues long. The ends were cut back, 5 bases at V and 6 bases at J, with 13 bases in the middle. CDR3 amino acids: CASSGSGVAEAFF. The CDR3 nucleotides are TGTGCCAGCAGTGGCTCAGGGGTCGCTGAAGCTTTCTTT.

The chain joins TRBV7-2 to TRBJ2-7, with D possibly matching TRBD2 (7 bases). Deletions cut 8 bases from V and 0 bases from J, with 20 bases between. CDR3 length: 16 residues. Germline CDR1 SGHTA, CDR2 FQGNSA. CDR3 sequence reads: CASARVGGASSYEQYF. The CDR3 DNA reads as TGTGCCAGCGCTCGGGTAGGGGGGGCCAGCTCCTACGAGCAGTACTTC.

A few counts support this clone. The V and J genes are TRBV29-1 and TRBJ1-5; D is possibly TRBD1 (5 bases). The ends were cut back, 8 bases at V and 1 base at J, with 15 bases in the middle. Per the germline V gene, CDR1 is SQVTM and CDR2 is ANQGSEA. The CDR3 is made up of 14 amino acids. This CDR3 is CSYRSPGSNQPQHF. The CDR3 nucleotides read TGCAGCTACCGGTCACCAGGGAGCAATCAGCCCCAGCATTTT.

V usage is TRBV3-1 (or the pseudogene TRBV3-2) and J usage is TRBJ2-5, with D unclear. V lost 4 bases and J 5 bases, leaving 8 bases between the germline ends. The CDR3 totals 12 residues. Germline V gene lookup returns CDR1 LGHDT and CDR2 YNNKEL (reference sequence). CDR3 loop: CASSLLRETQYF. The CDR3 region has the DNA TGTGCCAGCAGCCTCCTACGGGAGACCCAGTACTTC.

The rearrangement uses TRBV5-1 and TRBJ2-7; 11 nucleotides align to TRBD2. Per the germline V gene, CDR1 is SGHRS and CDR2 is YFSETQ. With V trimmed by 3 bases and J by 0 bases, 5 bases remained unmatched. The CDR3 contains 16 residues. The CDR3 protein is CASSYPGTSGSYEQYF. Written as DNA, the CDR3 is TGCGCCAGCAGCTACCCGGGGACTAGCGGCTCCTACGAGCAGTACTTC. Together with reference TRBV5-1 and TRBJ2-7, the CDR3 gives the full variable domain: KAGVTQTPRYLIKTRGQQVTLSCSPISGHRSVSWYQQTPGQGLQFLFEYFSETQRNKGNFPGRFSGRQFSNSRSEMNVSTLELGDSALYLCASSYPGTSGSYEQYFGPGTRLTVT.

This clone was seen once. The genes are TRBV7-2 and TRBJ2-5, with D perhaps matching TRBD2 (6 bases). The CDR3 extends over 14 amino acids. Deletions cut 4 bases from V and 5 bases from J, with 14 bases between. Per the germline V gene, CDR1 is SGHTA and CDR2 is FQGNSA. CDR3 sequence (DNA): TGTGCCAGCAGCTGGGGGGACTTCAGTGAGACCCAGTACTTC. Protein sequence: CASSWGDFSETQYF.

This clone showed up just a few times. CDR3 nucleotide sequence: TGTGCCAGCAGTTCACACCACCGACAGGGGGCGCGAACTAATGAAAAACTGTTTTTT. The encoded protein is CASSSHHRQGARTNEKLFF. The V gene is TRBV6-2 or TRBV6-3, the J gene TRBJ1-4, with 10 bases aligning to TRBD1. Unmatched junction bases numbered 12, after V lost 4 bases and J lost 1 base. CDR1 is MNHEY, CDR2 SVGEGT, per germline. The CDR3 length is 19 residues.

The chain carries TRBV9 and TRBJ1-4; 7 bases are a match to TRBD1. With V trimmed by 0 bases and J by 6 bases, 5 bases remained unmatched. The CDR3 spans 15 residues. CDR1 is SGDLS, CDR2 YYNGEE, per germline. CDR3 sequence: CASSVAGQPYEKLFF. CDR3 bases: TGTGCCAGCAGCGTAGCGGGACAGCCTTATGAAAAACTGTTTTTT.

The chain recombines TRBV10-1 with TRBJ2-3; 7 nucleotides agree with TRBD2. Unmatched junction bases numbered 3, after V lost 3 bases and J lost 0 bases. Germline V gives CDR1 WNHNN, CDR2 SYGVQD (reference sequence). The CDR3 is 15 amino acids. CDR3 DNA: TGCGCCAGCAGTGAAGCGCGGGGGAGCACAGATACGCAGTATTTT. This translates into CASSEARGSTDTQYF.

Here the CDR3 reads CASSFLSGTDTQYF. CDR3 sequence (DNA): TGTGCCAGCAGTTTCCTATCGGGTACAGATACGCAGTATTTT. This sequence joins TRBV28 and TRBJ2-3; D ambiguous. Deletions cut 3 bases from V and 3 bases from J, with 10 bases between. CDR3 size: 14 residues. CDR1 MDHEN and CDR2 SYDVKM come from the germline V gene.

This chain links TRBV7-9 with TRBJ1-1; 12 bases align to TRBD1. The CDR3 spans 16 residues. The germline V gene has CDR1 SEHNR and CDR2 FQNEAQ (reference sequence). After removal of 4 bases from V and 8 bases from J, the junction contained 11 bases not matched to a gene. The CDR3, as DNA: TGTGCCAGCAGCTCCTGGGAAGGGACAGGGGGCAAGGAAGCTTTCTTT. Residues: CASSSWEGTGGKEAFF.

Concerning this clone itself: Other DNA sequences within the sample encode an identical CDR3. This chain uses TRBV7-9 with TRBJ2-2; a possible D gene is TRBD2 (5 bases). CDR3 length: 15 amino acids. The V gene's germline CDR1 is SEHNR and CDR2 FQNEAQ (reference sequence). V was clipped by 6 bases and J by 7 bases, with 18 bases between them. In DNA form, the CDR3 reads TGTGCCAGCAGAGGTTTCCCGGGAAAGCACGGGGAGCTGTTTTTT. Translating gives CASRGFPGKHGELFF.

The chain couples TRBV12-5 to TRBJ2-4; 9 bases line up with TRBD1. After removal of 2 bases from V and 2 bases from J, the junction contained 7 bases not matched to a gene. The germline CDR1 and CDR2 sequences are LGHNT and FRNRAP. The CDR3 extends over 17 amino acids. CDR3 in amino acids: CASGLITGTGSKNIQYF. DNA for the CDR3: TGTGCTAGTGGTTTGATTACCGGGACAGGGTCCAAAAACATTCAGTACTTC. The whole variable domain, remainder taken from reference TRBV12-5 and TRBJ2-4, is DARVTQTPRHKVTEMGQEVTMRCQPILGHNTVFWYRQTMMQGLELLAYFRNRAPLDDSGMPKDRFSAEMPDATLATLKIQPSEPRDSAVYFCASGLITGTGSKNIQYFGAGTRLSVL.

The chain has TRBV11-2 and TRBJ2-4; 12 bases are a match to TRBD2. V was pared by 5 bases and J by 5 bases, with 4 bases of the junction left unmatched. Per germline, CDR1 SGHAT and CDR2 FQNNGV. The CDR3 sequence is 15 residues long. CDR3 amino acids: CASSHLAGGENIQYF. Written as DNA, the CDR3 is TGTGCCAGCAGCCACCTAGCGGGGGGGGAAAACATTCAGTACTTC.

V is TRBV2 and J is TRBJ2-1, with 7 bases matching TRBD2. This CDR3 contains 15 residues. V dropped 7 bases and J dropped 7; count of bases not matched to a gene: 13. Germline V lookup: CDR1 SNHLY, CDR2 FYNNEI. In DNA, the CDR3 is TGTGCCAGCACCGGAGCCGGGACTAAATTTAATGAGCAGTTCTTC. It codes for CASTGAGTKFNEQFF.

The chain joins TRBV19 to TRBJ1-5; 7 bases agree with TRBD1. The V segment lost 5 bases and the J segment 9 bases; nucleotides outside the gene matches: 13. The V gene's germline CDR1 is LNHDA and CDR2 SQIVND (reference sequence). The CDR3 totals 15 residues. CDR3: CASSSFGTDITPQHF. The CDR3 nucleotides read TGTGCCAGTAGTTCTTTCGGGACAGATATCACGCCCCAGCATTTT.

The genes are TRBV5-1 and TRBJ1-4; possibly TRBD1 for D (6 bases). Germline V gene data show CDR1 as SGHRS and CDR2 as YFSETQ. Trimming left V 5 bases short and J 5 bases short, with 13 bases between. The CDR3 is 14 residues long. The CDR3 nucleotides read TGCGCCAGCAGTGGCGGGGGCAAAAATGAAAAACTGTTTTTT. It yields the protein CASSGGGKNEKLFF.

This chain links TRBV27 with TRBJ1-3, with D perhaps TRBD1 (5 bases). Between the trimmed V and J ends, which lost 5 bases and 4 bases, there was a span of 9 bases. CDR3 length equals 13 residues. Germline-derived CDR1 and CDR2 are MNHEY and SMNVEV (reference sequence). The DNA of the CDR3 is TGTGCCAGCAGTCTGACAGTAGGAAACACCATATATTTT. Translating gives CASSLTVGNTIYF.

The rearrangement links TRBV29-1 to TRBJ1-6; 7 positions agree with TRBD1. This CDR3 spans 15 amino acids. The V gene end was trimmed by 6 bases and the J gene end by 10 bases; junction bases not matched to a gene: 15. The germline gives CDR1 SQVTM, CDR2 ANQGSEA. The CDR3 here is CSVRLTGVMGSPLHF. The DNA for the CDR3 is TGCAGCGTCAGACTCACAGGGGTGATGGGGTCACCCCTCCACTTT.

CDR3 bases: TGCAGCGTTGTTGTAGGCGCGGGTAATCAGCCCCAGCATTTT. This codes for CSVVVGAGNQPQHF. The rearrangement links TRBV29-1 to TRBJ1-5; no clear D gene. CDR3 length: 14 amino acids. CDR1 is SQVTM, CDR2 ANQGSEA, per germline. V lost 4 bases and J 4 bases, leaving 14 bases between the germline ends.

This chain joins TRBV11-2 and TRBJ1-2; unclear D gene. Germline V lookup: CDR1 SGHAT, CDR2 FQNNGV. CDR3 length equals 12 residues. V lost 3 bases and J lost 6, with 8 bases in between. CDR3 DNA: TGTGCCAGCAGCTTCAGGTTGCATGGCTACACCTTC. Translating it yields CASSFRLHGYTF.

The rearrangement uses TRBV19 and TRBJ2-2, with TRBD2 identical over 8 bases. Germline trimming cut 8 bases from V and 1 base from J; bases unmatched to any gene: 3. The CDR3 has 14 residues. The germline gives CDR1 LNHDA, CDR2 SQIVND (reference sequence). The CDR3 sequence: CASFGGVNTGELFF. As DNA, the CDR3 is TGTGCCAGTTTCGGGGGGGTGAACACCGGGGAGCTGTTTTTT.

The CDR3 loop reads CASSQQRTSGLGNEQFF. The CDR3 DNA reads as TGTGCCAGCAGCCAGCAGAGGACTAGCGGGCTCGGCAATGAGCAGTTCTTC. The rearrangement joins TRBV3-1 (or the pseudogene TRBV3-2) to TRBJ2-1; 11 bases are shared with TRBD2. The germline V gene has CDR1 LGHDT and CDR2 YNNKEL (reference sequence). With 3 bases clipped from V and 6 bases from J, the junction kept 10 bases outside the gene matches. This CDR3 has 17 residues.